This T cell receptor beta chain originates from a study of shared clonotypes between healthy human individuals. This CDR3 spans 12 amino acids. Trimming took 4 bases from V and 3 from J, leaving 6 bases between them. Germline loops: CDR1 MDHEN, CDR2 SYDVKM. All donors qualified as healthy HIV-negative adults and had experienced no recent acute infections or vaccinations. For sorted subsets, roughly 210 ng DNA per replicate equaled about 27,000 T cell genomes. Assay: immunoSEQ multiplex PCR; the TCRdb copy retains only in-frame clones and omits some. The sample contains roughly 410,000 clones, about 96% of which appear only once.

The rearrangement uses TRBV28 and TRBJ1-1; D call uncertain. The source material was memory CD8+ T cells sorted from blood. Stated subset: CD45RO+ cells pooled with CCR7-negative TemRA cells. The receptor was derived from a man aged 25 to 40 in good health. The CDR3 here is CASSSRYTEAFF. Here the CDR3 DNA reads TGTGCCAGCAGTTCGAGGTACACTGAAGCTTTCTTT.